There are a few counts of the clone carrying this T cell receptor (beta chain). Antigen unknown. Looked up from germline, CDR1 is MNHEY and CDR2 is SMNVEV (reference sequence). The CDR3 covers 12 residues. Trimming shortened V by 11 bases and J by 1 base, and 12 bases separated the two germline ends. Attachment of unique molecular identifiers was made to individual cDNA molecules. TCRdb independently ran MiXCR on the 5' RACE reads; one entry per CDR3 protein. This sample yields about 70,000 distinct CDR3 sequences, of which about 5% are seen a single time; roughly 7.3% belongs to the top ten. This record comes from a study of early T cells in non-severe SARS-CoV-2 infection. Across the whole study: Sequencing of bulk RNA from unsorted whole blood was done, without chain pairing.

Study-level results: VDJdb-based matching was biased toward anti-spike CD8 responses and missed private and CD4 specificities.

The TCR was taken from an adult who was a healthcare worker with PCR-confirmed SARS-CoV-2 infection or an uninfected control (not recorded which). This chain uses TRBV27 with TRBJ2-7, with D possibly TRBD2 on 5 matching bases. Sequenced material: whole blood, taken at baseline. The CDR3 reads CAASERSYEQYF. The CDR3 DNA reads TGTGCCGCGTCGGAGCGGTCCTACGAGCAGTACTTC.